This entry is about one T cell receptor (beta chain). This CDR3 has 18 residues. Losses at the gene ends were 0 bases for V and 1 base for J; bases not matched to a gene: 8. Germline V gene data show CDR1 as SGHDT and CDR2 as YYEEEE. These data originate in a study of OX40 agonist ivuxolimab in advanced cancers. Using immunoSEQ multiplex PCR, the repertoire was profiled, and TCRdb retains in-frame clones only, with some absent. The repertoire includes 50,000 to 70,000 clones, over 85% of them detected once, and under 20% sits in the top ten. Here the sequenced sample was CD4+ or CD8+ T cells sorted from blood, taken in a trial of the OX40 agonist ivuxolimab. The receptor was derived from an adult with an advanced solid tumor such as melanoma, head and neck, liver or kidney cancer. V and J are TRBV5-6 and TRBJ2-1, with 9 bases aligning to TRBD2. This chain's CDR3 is CASSLGTGLAASYNEQFF. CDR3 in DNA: TGTGCCAGCAGCTTGGGAACGGGACTAGCTGCATCCTACAATGAGCAGTTCTTC.